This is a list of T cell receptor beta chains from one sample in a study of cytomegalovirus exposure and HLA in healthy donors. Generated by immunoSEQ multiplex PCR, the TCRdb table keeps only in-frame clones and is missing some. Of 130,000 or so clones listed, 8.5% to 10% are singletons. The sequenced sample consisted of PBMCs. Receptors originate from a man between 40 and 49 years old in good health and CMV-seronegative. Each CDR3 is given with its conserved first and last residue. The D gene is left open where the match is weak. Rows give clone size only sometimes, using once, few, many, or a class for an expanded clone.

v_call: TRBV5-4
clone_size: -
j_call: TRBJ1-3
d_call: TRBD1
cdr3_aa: CASSSTGGLSGNTIYF
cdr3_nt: TGTGCCAGCAGCTCGACAGGGGGTCTCTCTGGAAACACCATATATTTT

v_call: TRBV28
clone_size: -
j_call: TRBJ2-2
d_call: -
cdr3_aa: CASSSSGRGVTGELFF
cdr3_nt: TGTGCCAGCAGTTCCTCAGGGAGGGGGGTCACCGGGGAGCTGTTTTTT

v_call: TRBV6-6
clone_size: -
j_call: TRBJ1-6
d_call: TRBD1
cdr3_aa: CASSGTEGSPLHF
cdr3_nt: TGTGCCAGCAGCGGGACAGAAGGTTCACCCCTCCACTTT

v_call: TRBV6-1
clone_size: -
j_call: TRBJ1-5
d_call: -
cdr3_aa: CASRLQGYNQPQHF
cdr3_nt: TGTGCCAGCAGGTTACAGGGCTACAATCAGCCCCAGCATTTT

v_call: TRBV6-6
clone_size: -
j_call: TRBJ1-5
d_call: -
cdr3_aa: CASSPHPGQHNQPQHF
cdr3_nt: TGTGCCAGCAGTCCCCACCCCGGACAGCACAATCAGCCCCAGCATTTT

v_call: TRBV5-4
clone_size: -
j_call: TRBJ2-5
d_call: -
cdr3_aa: CASSLDRVETQYF
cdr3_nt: TGTGCCAGCAGCTTGGACAGGGTCGAGACCCAGTACTTC

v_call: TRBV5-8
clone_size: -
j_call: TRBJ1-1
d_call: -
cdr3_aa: CATADSMNTEAFF
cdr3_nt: TGTGCCACTGCAGACAGTATGAACACTGAAGCTTTCTTT

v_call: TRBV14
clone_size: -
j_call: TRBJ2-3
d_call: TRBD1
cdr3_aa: CASSLLTGVTDTQYF
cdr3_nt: TGTGCCAGCAGCCTCCTGACAGGGGTTACAGATACGCAGTATTTT

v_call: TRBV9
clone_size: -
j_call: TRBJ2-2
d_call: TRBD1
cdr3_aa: CASSVSSDRATGELFF
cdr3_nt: TGTGCCAGCAGCGTCTCCTCTGACAGGGCCACCGGGGAGCTGTTTTTT

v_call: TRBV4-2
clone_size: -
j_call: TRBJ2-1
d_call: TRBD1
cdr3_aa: CASSLGQGNEQFF
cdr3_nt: TGTGCCAGCAGCCTAGGACAGGGGAATGAGCAGTTCTTC

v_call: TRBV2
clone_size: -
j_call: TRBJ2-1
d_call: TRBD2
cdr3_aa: CASTPGGGSYNEQFF
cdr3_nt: TGTGCCAGCACTCCGGGCGGGGGGTCCTACAATGAGCAGTTCTTC

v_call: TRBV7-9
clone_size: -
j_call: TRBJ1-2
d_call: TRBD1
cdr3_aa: CASSLEVQGAHGYTF
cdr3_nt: TGTGCCAGCAGCTTAGAAGTCCAGGGGGCGCACGGCTACACCTTC

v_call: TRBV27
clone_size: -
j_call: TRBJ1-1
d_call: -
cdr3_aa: CASSFTRVATTEAFF
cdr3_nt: TGTGCCAGCAGTTTCACCAGGGTGGCGACGACTGAAGCTTTCTTT

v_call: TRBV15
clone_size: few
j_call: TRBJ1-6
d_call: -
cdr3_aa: CATSRVTDSPLHF
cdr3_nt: TGTGCCACCAGCAGAGTTACAGATTCACCCCTCCACTTT

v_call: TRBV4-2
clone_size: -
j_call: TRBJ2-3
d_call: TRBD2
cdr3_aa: CASSQSWLAGANTDTQYF
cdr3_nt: TGTGCCAGCAGCCAAAGTTGGCTAGCGGGGGCGAACACAGATACGCAGTATTTT

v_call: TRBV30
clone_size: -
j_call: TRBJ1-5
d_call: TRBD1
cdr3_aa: CAWSPPTGDGSNQPQHF
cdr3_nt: TGTGCCTGGAGTCCACCGACAGGGGACGGGAGCAATCAGCCCCAGCATTTT

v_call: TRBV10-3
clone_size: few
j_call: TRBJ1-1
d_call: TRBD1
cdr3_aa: CAISDSDRGGTEAFF
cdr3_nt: TGTGCCATCAGTGATTCGGACAGGGGAGGCACTGAAGCTTTCTTT

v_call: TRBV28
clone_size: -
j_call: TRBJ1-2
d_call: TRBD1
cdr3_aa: CASTDPGGQGRGYTF
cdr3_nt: TGTGCCAGCACCGATCCAGGGGGACAGGGTCGTGGCTACACCTTC

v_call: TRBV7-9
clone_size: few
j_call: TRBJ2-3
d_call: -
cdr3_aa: CANSEDITDTQYF
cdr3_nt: TGTGCCAACAGCGAGGACATTACAGATACGCAGTATTTT

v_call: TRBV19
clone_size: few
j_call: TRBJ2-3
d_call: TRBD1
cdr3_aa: CASSPRDRGTDTQYF
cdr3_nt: TGTGCCAGTAGTCCACGGGACAGGGGAACCGATACGCAGTATTTT

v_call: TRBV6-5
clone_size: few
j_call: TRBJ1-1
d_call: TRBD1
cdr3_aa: CASRTGTGVGTEAFF
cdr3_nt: TGTGCCAGCAGAACCGGGACAGGGGTGGGAACTGAAGCTTTCTTT

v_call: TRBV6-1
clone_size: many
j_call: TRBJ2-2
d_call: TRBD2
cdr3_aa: CASSDAGEAGELFF
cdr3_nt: TGTGCCAGCAGTGATGCGGGGGAAGCCGGGGAGCTGTTTTTT

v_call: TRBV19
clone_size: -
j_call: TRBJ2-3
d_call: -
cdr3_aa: CASSISAGSQGTQYF
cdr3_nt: TGTGCCAGTAGTATATCGGCAGGGTCCCAAGGTACGCAGTATTTT

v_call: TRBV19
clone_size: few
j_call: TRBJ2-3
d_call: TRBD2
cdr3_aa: CASSTTGGGSTDTQYF
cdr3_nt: TGTGCCAGCTCTACGACTGGGGGGGGGAGCACAGATACGCAGTATTTT

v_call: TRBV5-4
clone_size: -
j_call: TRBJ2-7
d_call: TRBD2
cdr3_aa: CASSLGLAGAYEQYF
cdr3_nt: TGTGCCAGCAGCTTGGGACTAGCGGGGGCTTACGAGCAGTACTTC

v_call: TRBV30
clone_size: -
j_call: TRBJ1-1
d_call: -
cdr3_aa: CAWSVEKNTEAFF
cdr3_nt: TGTGCCTGGAGTGTCGAGAAGAACACTGAAGCTTTCTTT

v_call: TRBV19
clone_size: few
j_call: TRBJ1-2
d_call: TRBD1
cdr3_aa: CASSSGTGGNYGYTF
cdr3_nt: TGTGCCAGTAGTTCCGGGACAGGAGGCAACTATGGCTACACCTTC

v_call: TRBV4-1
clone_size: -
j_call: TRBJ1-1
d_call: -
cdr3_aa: CASSQPTANTEAFF
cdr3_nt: TGCGCCAGCAGCCAACCGACAGCGAACACTGAAGCTTTCTTT

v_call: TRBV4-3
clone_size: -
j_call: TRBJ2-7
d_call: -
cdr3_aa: CASSQEHNRRLYEQYF
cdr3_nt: TGCGCCAGCAGCCAAGAGCATAACCGTAGACTTTACGAGCAGTACTTC

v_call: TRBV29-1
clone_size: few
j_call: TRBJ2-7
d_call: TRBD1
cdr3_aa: CSAWGQAYEQYF
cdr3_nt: TGCAGCGCCTGGGGACAGGCCTACGAGCAGTACTTC

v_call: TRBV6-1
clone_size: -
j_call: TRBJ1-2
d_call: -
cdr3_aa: CASTEKENYGYTF
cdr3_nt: TGTGCCAGCACCGAAAAGGAGAACTATGGCTACACCTTC

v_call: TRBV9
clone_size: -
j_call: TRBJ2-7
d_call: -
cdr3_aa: CASSVGEGGVYEQYF
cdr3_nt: TGTGCCAGCAGCGTAGGGGAGGGGGGGGTCTACGAGCAGTACTTC

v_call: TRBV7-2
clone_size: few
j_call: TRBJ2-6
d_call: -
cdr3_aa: CASSLRAGSGANVLTF
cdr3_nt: TGTGCCAGCAGCTTACGAGCAGGGTCTGGGGCCAACGTCCTGACTTTC

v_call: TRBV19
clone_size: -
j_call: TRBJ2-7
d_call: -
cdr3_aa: CASSPPAGSYEQYF
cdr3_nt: TGTGCCAGTAGTCCCCCGGCAGGCTCCTACGAGCAGTACTTC

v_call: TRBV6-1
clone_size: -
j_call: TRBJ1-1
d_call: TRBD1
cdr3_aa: CASSEPRGLLTEAFF
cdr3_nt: TGTGCCAGCAGTGAACCCAGGGGGCTGCTCACTGAAGCTTTCTTT

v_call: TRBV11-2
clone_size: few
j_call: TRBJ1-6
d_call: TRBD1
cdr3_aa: CASSLVPPGQGFNSPLHF
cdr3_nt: TGTGCCAGCAGCTTAGTCCCCCCCGGACAGGGATTTAATTCACCCCTCCACTTT

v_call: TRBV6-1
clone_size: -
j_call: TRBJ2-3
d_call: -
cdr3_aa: CASLEASATDTQYF
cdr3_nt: TGTGCCAGCTTGGAGGCTTCTGCAACAGATACGCAGTATTTT

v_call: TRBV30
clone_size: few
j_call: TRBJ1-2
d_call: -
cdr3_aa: CAWRLPPANYGYTF
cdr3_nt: TGTGCCTGGAGGCTCCCTCCAGCTAACTATGGCTACACCTTC

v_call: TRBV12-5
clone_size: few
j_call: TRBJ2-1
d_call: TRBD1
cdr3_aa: CASGSGWTGNEQFF
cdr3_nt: TGTGCTAGTGGCTCGGGTTGGACAGGTAATGAGCAGTTCTTC

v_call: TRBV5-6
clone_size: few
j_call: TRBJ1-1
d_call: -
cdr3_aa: CASSPPDTFTEAFF
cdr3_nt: TGTGCCAGCAGCCCACCAGACACCTTCACTGAAGCTTTCTTT

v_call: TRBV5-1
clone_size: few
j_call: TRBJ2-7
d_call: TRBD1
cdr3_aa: CASKTGYEQYF
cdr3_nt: TGCGCCAGCAAGACAGGGTACGAGCAGTACTTC

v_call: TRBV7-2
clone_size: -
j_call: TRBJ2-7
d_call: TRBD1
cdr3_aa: CASSLVGQGSYEQYF
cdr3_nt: TGTGCCAGCAGCTTGGTTGGACAGGGGAGCTACGAGCAGTACTTC

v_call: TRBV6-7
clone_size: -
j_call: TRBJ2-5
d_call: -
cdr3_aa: CASSDTYGIIVDETQYF
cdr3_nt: TGTGCCAGCAGTGATACGTACGGGATCATAGTCGACGAGACCCAGTACTTC

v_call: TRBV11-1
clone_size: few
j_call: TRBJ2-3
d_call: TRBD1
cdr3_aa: CASSPRDRVRGTQYF
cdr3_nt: TGTGCCAGCAGCCCTCGGGACAGGGTGAGGGGTACGCAGTATTTT

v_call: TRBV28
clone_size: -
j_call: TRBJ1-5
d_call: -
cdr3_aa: CASSFIRRGNQPQHF
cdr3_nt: TGTGCCAGCAGTTTTATACGGCGGGGCAATCAGCCCCAGCATTTT

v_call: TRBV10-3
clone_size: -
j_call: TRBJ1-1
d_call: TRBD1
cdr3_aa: CAISGQGKNTEAFF
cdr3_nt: TGTGCCATCAGTGGACAGGGGAAGAACACTGAAGCTTTCTTT

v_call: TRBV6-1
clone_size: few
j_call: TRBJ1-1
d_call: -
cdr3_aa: CASCDGGDLNTEAFF
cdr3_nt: TGTGCCAGCTGCGACGGAGGGGATCTGAACACTGAAGCTTTCTTT

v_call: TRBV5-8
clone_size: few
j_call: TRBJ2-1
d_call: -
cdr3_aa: CASSFGSVGVYEQFF
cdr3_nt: TGTGCCAGCAGCTTCGGGAGTGTGGGAGTGTATGAGCAGTTCTTC

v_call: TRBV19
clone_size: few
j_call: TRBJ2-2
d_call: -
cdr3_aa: CASSISFEGSSTGELFF
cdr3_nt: TGTGCCAGTAGTATATCCTTTGAGGGTTCGTCCACCGGGGAGCTGTTTTTT

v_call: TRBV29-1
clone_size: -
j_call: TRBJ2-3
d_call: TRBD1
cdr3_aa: CSVTGSTDTQYF
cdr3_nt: TGCAGCGTGACAGGGAGCACAGATACGCAGTATTTT

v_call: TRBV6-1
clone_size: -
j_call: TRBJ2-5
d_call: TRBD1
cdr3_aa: CASRETGEETQYF
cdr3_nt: TGTGCCAGCAGAGAAACAGGGGAGGAGACCCAGTACTTC

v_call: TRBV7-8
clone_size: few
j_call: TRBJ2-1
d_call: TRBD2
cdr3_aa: CASSPSLSGGGSYNEQFF
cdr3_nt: TGTGCCAGCAGCCCAAGCCTTAGCGGGGGGGGCTCCTACAATGAGCAGTTCTTC

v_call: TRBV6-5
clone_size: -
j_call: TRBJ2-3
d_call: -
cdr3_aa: CASSYGRGPTDTQYF
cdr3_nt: TGTGCCAGCAGTTACGGTCGCGGGCCCACAGATACGCAGTATTTT

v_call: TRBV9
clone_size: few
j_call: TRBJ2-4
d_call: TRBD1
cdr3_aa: CASSATGRRDIQYF
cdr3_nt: TGTGCCAGCAGCGCGACAGGGCGTCGGGACATTCAGTACTTC

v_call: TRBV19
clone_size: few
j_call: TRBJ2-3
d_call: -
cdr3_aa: CASSGPRGRADTQYF
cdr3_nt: TGTGCCAGTAGTGGCCCGCGGGGTAGGGCAGATACGCAGTATTTT

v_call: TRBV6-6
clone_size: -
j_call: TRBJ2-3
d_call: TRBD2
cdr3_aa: CASSFSGGGDTQYF
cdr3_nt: TGTGCCAGCAGCTTCAGCGGGGGAGGAGATACGCAGTATTTT

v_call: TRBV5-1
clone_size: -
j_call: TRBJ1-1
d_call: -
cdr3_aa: CASSVAGNTEAFF
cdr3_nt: TGCGCCAGCAGCGTAGCGGGAAACACTGAAGCTTTCTTT

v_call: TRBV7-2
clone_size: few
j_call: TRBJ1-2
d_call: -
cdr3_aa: CASSLVGRGYTF
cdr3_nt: TGTGCCAGCAGCTTAGTGGGCAGGGGCTACACCTTC

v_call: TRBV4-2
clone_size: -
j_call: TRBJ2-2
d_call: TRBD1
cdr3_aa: CASSQDQGDTGELFF
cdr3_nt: TGTGCCAGCAGCCAAGATCAGGGGGACACCGGGGAGCTGTTTTTT